Presented here are 32 T cell receptor beta chains from one specimen sequenced in a study of blood T cell repertoires in COVID-19. Libraries were prepared by immunoSEQ multiplex PCR; TCRdb keeps only in-frame clonotypes and omits some of them. The sample lists hundreds of thousands of clones; around 80% were seen once. Sequences were obtained from PBMCs or T cells enriched from blood (not recorded which). Every receptor here comes from a man in his forties who had been exposed to COVID-19.

The chain couples TRBV7-2 to TRBJ1-1, with D tentatively TRBD1 (5 bases). V lost 4 bases and J lost 1, with 13 bases in between. Germline lookup yields CDR1 SGHTA and CDR2 FQGNSA. The CDR3 length is 15 residues. The CDR3: CASSYSDTGNTEAFF. As DNA, the CDR3 is TGTGCCAGCAGCTACAGCGATACAGGGAACACTGAAGCTTTCTTT.

The chain links TRBV6-5 to TRBJ1-5; 7 nucleotides agree with TRBD1. This CDR3 spans 15 amino acids. CDR1 and CDR2 from the germline V gene are MNHEY and SVGAGI. Trimming removed 2 bases from V and 4 bases from J; junction bases left unmatched: 5. The CDR3 nucleotides are TGTGCCAGCAGTTACGAGGCAGGGGGTAATCAGCCCCAGCATTTT. The encoded protein is CASSYEAGGNQPQHF.

J is TRBJ1-2 and V is TRBV6-2 or TRBV6-3; unclear D gene. The germline CDR1 and CDR2 sequences are MNHEY and SVGEGT. Between the trimmed V and J ends, which lost 2 bases and 4 bases, there was a span of 11 bases. The CDR3 has 14 amino acids. The CDR3 here is CASSYNARSYGYTF. The CDR3 DNA reads TGTGCCAGCAGTTACAATGCCAGGTCCTATGGCTACACCTTC.

The rearrangement joins TRBV7-9 to TRBJ2-3; maybe TRBD1 (6 bases). Germline CDR1 and CDR2: SEHNR and FQNEAQ (reference sequence). The CDR3 loop spans 17 amino acids. V was shortened by 0 bases and J by 0 bases, with 13 bases between the two germline ends. CDR3 region: CASSLASGTISTDTQYF. The CDR3 DNA sequence: TGTGCCAGCAGCTTAGCATCCGGGACAATTAGCACAGATACGCAGTATTTT.

The rearrangement links TRBV6-5 to TRBJ1-1; tentatively, D is TRBD1 (6 bases). The CDR3 sequence is 14 residues long. With 5 bases removed from V and 1 base from J, the gap between germline ends came to 11 bases. Germline-derived CDR1 and CDR2 are MNHEY and SVGAGI. The CDR3 coding sequence is TGTGCCAGCAGTCAGACAGGTCGGAACACTGAAGCTTTCTTT. This sequence encodes CASSQTGRNTEAFF.

Worth noting for this clone: In the same sample, other DNA sequences code for this CDR3. The chain uses TRBV5-1 and TRBJ1-4; possibly TRBD1 for D (5 bases). Germline V gene lookup returns CDR1 SGHRS and CDR2 YFSETQ. V was pared by 0 bases and J by 7 bases, with 10 bases between. The CDR3 has 14 amino acids. CDR3 DNA: TGCGCCAGCAGCTTGGGTCAGGGTTCTGAAAAACTGTTTTTT. Translation: CASSLGQGSEKLFF.

The chain joins TRBV5-1 to TRBJ2-2; TRBD1 aligns across 8 bases. There are 15 residues in the CDR3. The V gene's germline CDR1 is SGHRS and CDR2 YFSETQ. J gave up 4 bases and V 4 bases, and 6 bases lay outside the gene matches. The CDR3 loop is CASSAGQGRTGELFF. For the CDR3, the DNA is TGCGCCAGCAGCGCCGGACAGGGACGCACCGGGGAGCTGTTTTTT.

The chain is built from TRBV7-6 and TRBJ2-1; 10 bases are a match to TRBD2. The CDR3 spans 15 residues. Looked up from germline, CDR1 is SGHVS and CDR2 is FNYEAQ. With V trimmed by 4 bases and J by 14 bases, 14 bases remained unmatched. Here the CDR3 DNA reads TGTGCCAGCAGCTCGACTAGCGGGTTCCCTTCAGAAGAGTTCTTC. Its protein is CASSSTSGFPSEEFF. The full variable domain, completed using reference TRBV7-6 and TRBJ2-1, is GAGVSQSPRYKVTKRGQDVALRCDPISGHVSLYWYRQALGQGPEFLTYFNYEAQQDKSGLPNDRFSAERPEGSISTLTIQRTEQRDSAMYRCASSSTSGFPSEEFFGPGTRLTVL.

The rearrangement joins TRBV10-3 to TRBJ1-2; TRBD1 matches at 10 bases. V shed 7 bases and J 6 bases; nucleotides not matched to a gene: 8. CDR1 is ENHRY and CDR2 is SYGVKD in the germline V gene. The CDR3 has 14 amino acids. CDR3 protein: CAINAGQGRDGYTF. Written as DNA, the CDR3 is TGTGCCATCAATGCGGGACAGGGGAGGGATGGCTACACCTTC.

This clone was detected only a few times. The chain recombines TRBV5-5 with TRBJ1-2, with TRBD1 identical over 9 bases. V was clipped by 3 bases and J by 7 bases; unmatched bases: 7. This CDR3 has 14 residues. Germline CDR1 and CDR2: SGHKS and YYEKEE (reference sequence). CDR3 DNA: TGTGCCAGCAGCTCCATCGGGACAGGGAGTGGCTACACCTTC. Protein product: CASSSIGTGSGYTF.

The J gene is TRBJ1-5, the V gene TRBV6-6; unclear D gene. The germline V gene encodes CDR1 MNHNY and CDR2 SVGAGI (reference sequence). The CDR3 extends over 13 amino acids. Trimming left V 10 bases short and J 0 bases short, with 10 bases between. CDR3 DNA sequence: TGTGCCACCGACACCGATAGCAATCAGCCCCAGCATTTT. This translates into CATDTDSNQPQHF.

The V and J genes are TRBV5-5 and TRBJ2-1, with D possibly TRBD2 on 5 matching bases. V lost 6 bases and J lost 1, with 11 bases in between. The CDR3 totals 14 residues. Germline V gives CDR1 SGHKS, CDR2 YYEKEE (reference sequence). The CDR3 coding sequence is TGTGCCAGCACAACCGGGAATTCCTACAATGAGCAGTTCTTC. Its translation: CASTTGNSYNEQFF.

V usage is TRBV12-3 or TRBV12-4 and J usage is TRBJ2-1; D not certain. The CDR3 length is 13 residues. V was trimmed by 5 bases and J by 2 bases, leaving 7 bases between them. The CDR3 DNA reads as TGTGCCAGCAGTGTCTATCCCTACAATGAGCAGTTCTTC. As protein: CASSVYPYNEQFF.

The V call is TRBV9, the J call TRBJ2-7; a possible D gene is TRBD1 (6 bases). Germline V CDR1 and CDR2: SGDLS, YYNGEE. This CDR3 is 15 amino acids long. The V gene lost 3 bases and the J gene lost 5 bases, with 18 bases spanning the gap. CDR3 nucleotides: TGTGCCAGCAGCGAGAAGAGGGGACACGGTGACGAGCAGTACTTC. Residues: CASSEKRGHGDEQYF.

The gene calls are TRBV29-1 and TRBJ2-7; 11 nucleotides match TRBD1. The CDR3 sequence is 18 residues long. With 6 bases clipped from V and 3 bases from J, the junction kept 19 bases outside the gene matches. Germline V CDR1 and CDR2: SQVTM, ANQGSEA. The CDR3 DNA sequence: TGCAGCGTGACAAATACAGAACCGGGACAGGGGGGTGGCTACGAGCAGTACTTC. Its protein is CSVTNTEPGQGGGYEQYF.

The chain couples TRBV7-2 to TRBJ2-3; D is possibly TRBD2 (7 bases). Trimming pared 2 bases from V and 2 bases from J, leaving 11 bases between. Germline assignment: CDR1 SGHTA and CDR2 FQGNSA. The CDR3 contains 15 residues. The DNA for the CDR3 is TGTGCCAGCAGCTTAAGAGGGGGGGACACAGATACGCAGTATTTT. Translating gives CASSLRGGDTDTQYF.

The chain employs TRBV4-1 and TRBJ2-3; 8 nucleotides line up with TRBD1. Per the germline V gene, CDR1 is MGHRA and CDR2 is YSYEKL. This CDR3 has 15 amino acids. The V gene end was trimmed by 7 bases and the J gene end by 6 bases; junction bases not matched to a gene: 12. The CDR3 loop is CASNLYQGASDTQYF. In DNA form, the CDR3 reads TGCGCCAGCAATCTCTATCAGGGGGCTTCGGATACGCAGTATTTT.

This clone was counted a single time. The chain combines TRBV6-5 with TRBJ1-5, with TRBD1 matching over 9 bases. Germline CDR1 reads MNHEY; CDR2 reads SVGAGI. CDR3 length equals 15 residues. The junction had 7 bases not matched to a gene; V was cut back by 7 bases and J by 3 bases. CDR3 DNA: TGTGCCAGCAAATTGGGACAGGGCTTCAATCAGCCCCAGCATTTT. Translated, it gives CASKLGQGFNQPQHF.

J is TRBJ1-6 and V is TRBV19, with a tentative D call TRBD1 (6 bases). With 5 bases removed from V and 6 bases from J, the gap between germline ends came to 17 bases. CDR1 is LNHDA and CDR2 is SQIVND in the germline V gene (reference sequence). The CDR3 sequence is 16 residues long. CDR3 coding DNA: TGTGCCAGTAGTGCCGGGGGGGCCCTGATTAATTCACCCCTCCACTTT. This gives the protein CASSAGGALINSPLHF.

This rearrangement joins TRBV6-5 to TRBJ1-1; unclear D gene. This CDR3 has 13 amino acids. V was trimmed by 6 bases and J by 2 bases, leaving 10 bases between them. CDR1 is MNHEY, CDR2 SVGAGI, per germline. CDR3 in DNA: TGTGCCAGCAGGATTGGCTTCAACACTGAAGCTTTCTTT. Translating it yields CASRIGFNTEAFF.

The V gene is TRBV6-5, the J gene TRBJ2-7; D might be TRBD1 (5 bases). V was pared by 8 bases and J by 2 bases, with 13 bases between. Germline CDR1 MNHEY, CDR2 SVGAGI. This CDR3 is built from 13 residues. This CDR3 is CASGYRRAYEQYF. In nucleotides, the CDR3 is TGTGCCAGCGGATACAGGAGAGCCTACGAGCAGTACTTC.

The chain employs TRBV29-1 and TRBJ1-1; 8 bases line up with TRBD1. The V segment lost 6 bases and the J segment 1 base; nucleotides outside the gene matches: 10. The CDR3 loop spans 15 amino acids. The germline CDR1 and CDR2 sequences are SQVTM and ANQGSEA. The CDR3, as DNA: TGCAGCGTAGACCGTACCGGGACAGGGAACACTGAAGCTTTCTTT. Its protein product is CSVDRTGTGNTEAFF.

The gene calls are TRBV12-3 or TRBV12-4 and TRBJ1-2; D is ambiguous. The ends were cut back, 3 bases at V and 6 bases at J, with 8 bases in the middle. The CDR3 runs to 12 residues. CDR3 bases: TGTGCCAGCAGTTTGGGCCGAAATGGCTACACCTTC. The encoded protein is CASSLGRNGYTF.

This chain uses TRBV6-4 with TRBJ2-5; 7 nucleotides line up with TRBD2. The CDR3 runs 14 residues. The trim removed 6 bases at V and 5 bases at J, leaving 9 bases unmatched. Germline CDR1 and CDR2: MRHNA and SNTAGT. The CDR3 reads CASRLRGGIETQYF. The CDR3 nucleotides read TGTGCCAGCAGACTCCGGGGAGGGATTGAGACCCAGTACTTC.

V usage is TRBV6-5 and J usage is TRBJ2-7; TRBD2 aligns across 8 bases. The CDR3 covers 15 residues. The V and J ends lost 4 bases and 6 bases, in that order; junction bases with no gene match: 11. CDR1 is MNHEY, CDR2 SVGAGI, per germline. As DNA, the CDR3 is TGTGCCAGCAGTTCCCCGCAGTCGGGGGGGGGCGAGCAGTACTTC. It codes for CASSSPQSGGGEQYF.

V is TRBV3-1 (or the pseudogene TRBV3-2) and J is TRBJ2-2; tentatively, D is TRBD2 (5 bases). The germline V gene encodes CDR1 LGHDT and CDR2 YNNKEL (reference sequence). The CDR3 is made up of 19 amino acids. The V and J ends lost 1 base and 5 bases respectively, with 23 bases between them. Written as DNA, the CDR3 is TGTGCCAGCAGCCAAGGGTCGAGAGAAGAGGGTTATTCGACCGGGGAGCTGTTTTTT. Amino acids: CASSQGSREEGYSTGELFF.

The V and J genes are TRBV25-1 and TRBJ2-3; D is uncertain. The germline gives CDR1 MGHDK, CDR2 SYGVNS. The CDR3 is made up of 13 amino acids. V was pared by 4 bases and J by 1 base, with 6 bases between. CDR3 amino acids: CASSVSGTDTQYF. In nucleotides, the CDR3 is TGTGCCAGCAGTGTTTCTGGCACAGATACGCAGTATTTT.

The chain employs TRBV27 and TRBJ1-4; D might be TRBD1 (6 bases). The CDR3 is 17 amino acids. V was cut by 5 bases and J by 3 bases, with 19 bases left in between. Looked up from germline, CDR1 is MNHEY and CDR2 is SMNVEV (reference sequence). CDR3 protein: CASSRGAGGASNEKLFF. The CDR3 nucleotides read TGTGCCAGCAGTCGCGGGGCGGGGGGGGCCTCTAATGAAAAACTGTTTTTT.

The V call is TRBV10-3, the J call TRBJ1-1; maybe TRBD1 (6 bases). This CDR3 spans 15 amino acids. CDR1 is ENHRY, CDR2 SYGVKD, per germline. Trimming removed 10 bases from V and 0 bases from J, with 18 bases in between. The CDR3 DNA follows: TGTGCCACCTATTCCGGGACAAGGCTGAACACTGAAGCTTTCTTT. Residues: CATYSGTRLNTEAFF.

The V gene is TRBV2, the J gene TRBJ1-2; TRBD1 aligns across 7 bases. Trimming cost V 8 bases and J 6 bases; bases outside gene matches: 9. This CDR3 has 13 amino acids. Germline V lookup: CDR1 SNHLY, CDR2 FYNNEI. CDR3 loop: CASEGGAVNGYTF. CDR3 nucleotide sequence: TGTGCCAGCGAAGGGGGCGCGGTAAATGGCTACACCTTC.

This chain joins TRBV18 and TRBJ1-5; D possibly corresponds to TRBD1 (6 bases). From germline, CDR1 is KGHSH and CDR2 LQKENI. CDR3 length equals 16 residues. V dropped 5 bases and J dropped 0 bases, with 14 bases sitting between them. CDR3 in amino acids: CASSAGTGHSNQPQHF. CDR3 sequence (DNA): TGTGCCAGCTCAGCTGGGACGGGACATAGCAATCAGCCCCAGCATTTT.

The chain combines TRBV20-1 with TRBJ1-1, with D possibly being TRBD1 (5 bases). The CDR3 consists of 11 residues. Germline V gives CDR1 DFQATT, CDR2 SNEGSKA (reference sequence). The V end lost 3 bases, the J end lost 10 bases, and 12 bases lay between the germline ends. The CDR3 is CSARYQGGAFF. The CDR3 bases are TGCAGTGCTAGGTATCAGGGTGGAGCTTTCTTT.